This TCR beta chain was obtained from a study of shared clonotypes between healthy human individuals. Study-wide background: Donors, aged 18 to 49, were a couple of women and three men. Findings of the study overall: Depth of sequencing was expected to influence donor clonotype sharing.

Terminally differentiated effector memory CD45RA+ cells were excluded by CCR7 positive selection of CD45RO-negative cells. The CDR3 extends over 14 amino acids. The germline gives CDR1 MNHEY, CDR2 SMNVEV (reference sequence). The V segment lost 2 bases and the J segment 7 bases; nucleotides outside the gene matches: 4. In this sample, this clone turned up once. No antigen is known for it. The assay was immunoSEQ multiplex PCR, and TCRdb's table has in-frame clones only and misses some. The sample includes 800,000 to 950,000 clones, approximately 97% of them seen just once. The V and J genes are TRBV27 and TRBJ2-5, with 10 bases that match TRBD1. The clonotype was recovered from a man aged 30 to 45 in good health. Sequencing was performed on naive CD8+ T cells sorted from blood. The CDR3 nucleotides read TGTGCCAGCAGTTTAGGGACAGGGGAGGTGACCCAGTACTTC. Amino acids: CASSLGTGEVTQYF.